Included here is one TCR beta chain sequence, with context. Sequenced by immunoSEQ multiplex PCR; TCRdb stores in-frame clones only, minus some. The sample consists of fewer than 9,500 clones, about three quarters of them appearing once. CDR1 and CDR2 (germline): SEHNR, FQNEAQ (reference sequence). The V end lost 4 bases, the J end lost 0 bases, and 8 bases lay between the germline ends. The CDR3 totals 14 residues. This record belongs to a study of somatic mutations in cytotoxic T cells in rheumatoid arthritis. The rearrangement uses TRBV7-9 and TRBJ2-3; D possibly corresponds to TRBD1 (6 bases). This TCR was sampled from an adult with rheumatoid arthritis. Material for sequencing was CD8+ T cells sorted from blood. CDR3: CASSSGQSTDTQYF. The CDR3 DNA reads TGTGCCAGCAGCTCCGGACAGAGCACAGATACGCAGTATTTT.